This passage covers 20 T cell receptor beta chains from one sample sequenced in a study of T cells in localized non-small cell lung cancer. The table came from immunoSEQ multiplex PCR; TCRdb's copy has only in-frame clones and leaves some out. This table holds under 70,000 clones, roughly 90% found once. Source: peripheral blood, taken before any cancer treatment. These receptor sequences come from a woman aged 40-69 years with stage I lung adenocarcinoma.

The genes are TRBV19 and TRBJ1-1; D possibly corresponds to TRBD1 (5 bases). Germline values: CDR1 LNHDA, CDR2 SQIVND (reference sequence). This CDR3 has 15 amino acids. The V and J ends lost 4 bases and 6 bases respectively, with 18 bases between them. The CDR3 sequence is CASSSQVSGGAEAFF. The DNA of the CDR3 is TGTGCCAGTAGTAGCCAGGTCAGCGGGGGAGCTGAAGCTTTCTTT.

This chain uses TRBV28 with TRBJ2-4, with 12 bases that match TRBD1. J lost 6 bases, V lost 6 bases, and 9 bases had no gene match. The CDR3 has 16 residues. CDR1 is MDHEN and CDR2 is SYDVKM in the germline V gene. The CDR3 DNA reads as TGTGCCAGCAGCCCGTACGGGACAGGGGGCCGAAACATTCAGTACTTC. It is translated as CASSPYGTGGRNIQYF. Full variable domain (missing parts from reference TRBV28 and TRBJ2-4): DVKVTQSSRYLVKRTGEKVFLECVQDMDHENMFWYRQDPGLGLRLIYFSYDVKMKEKGDIPEGYSVSREKKERFSLILESASTNQTSMYLCASSPYGTGGRNIQYFGAGTRLSVL.

The chain couples TRBV5-6 to TRBJ2-1; D is possibly TRBD1 (6 bases). Germline assignment: CDR1 SGHDT and CDR2 YYEEEE. This CDR3 has 13 amino acids. With 4 bases removed from V and 4 bases from J, the gap between germline ends came to 9 bases. The DNA of the CDR3 is TGTGCCAGCAGCCCCGACAGGTACAATGAGCAGTTCTTC. Translated, it gives CASSPDRYNEQFF.

The V gene is TRBV5-1, the J gene TRBJ2-1; maybe TRBD2 (5 bases). Germline V gives CDR1 SGHRS, CDR2 YFSETQ. V dropped 0 bases and J dropped 6 bases, with 13 bases sitting between them. This CDR3 has 15 residues. In DNA form, the CDR3 reads TGCGCCAGCAGCTTGGAACTAGATATGGTCAATGAGCAGTTCTTC. Translated, it gives CASSLELDMVNEQFF.

This chain joins TRBV19 and TRBJ1-5, with D possibly being TRBD1 (5 bases). V lost 4 bases, J lost 4 bases, and 11 bases lay in between. The CDR3 has 14 amino acids. The germline V gene has CDR1 LNHDA and CDR2 SQIVND (reference sequence). CDR3 region: CASSSTGDNQPQHF. In DNA, the CDR3 is TGTGCCAGTAGTAGTACAGGAGATAATCAGCCCCAGCATTTT.

V gene TRBV6-1 combines with J gene TRBJ2-2; TRBD1 might be the D (5 bases). Germline-derived CDR1 and CDR2 are MNHNS and SASEGT. The length of the CDR3 is 14 residues. The V gene lost 0 bases and the J gene lost 4 bases, with 6 bases spanning the gap. The DNA of the CDR3 is TGTGCCAGCAGTGAAGCGCAGGGCACCGGGGAGCTGTTTTTT. Protein product: CASSEAQGTGELFF.

This chain connects TRBV6-1 to TRBJ2-7; TRBD1 aligns across 7 bases. The length of the CDR3 is 13 residues. V lost 6 bases to trimming and J lost 2 bases; unmatched junction nucleotides: 4. CDR1 is MNHNS, CDR2 SASEGT, per germline. The chain's CDR3 is CASSRQGTYEQYF. CDR3 coding DNA: TGTGCCAGCAGCAGACAGGGAACCTACGAGCAGTACTTC.

The rearrangement uses TRBV9 and TRBJ1-6; D unclear. Trimming cost V 0 bases and J 9 bases, with 4 bases left between them. This CDR3 contains 12 residues. Germline CDR1 and CDR2: SGDLS and YYNGEE. The CDR3 nucleotides are TGTGCCAGCAGCGTAGTTGGTTCACCCCTCCACTTT. Encoded protein: CASSVVGSPLHF.

V is TRBV7-3 and J is TRBJ2-1, with D possibly being TRBD2 (7 bases). The CDR3 runs 15 residues. V lost 1 base to trimming and J lost 5 bases, with 12 bases between them. CDR1 SGHTA and CDR2 FQGTGA come from the germline V gene. This CDR3 is CASSLNGGPNNEQFF. CDR3 bases: TGTGCCAGCAGCTTAAACGGGGGGCCGAACAATGAGCAGTTCTTC. The full variable domain, completed using reference TRBV7-3 and TRBJ2-1, is GAGVSQTPSNKVTEKGKYVELRCDPISGHTALYWYRQSLGQGPEFLIYFQGTGAADDSGLPNDRFFAVRPEGSVSTLKIQRTERGDSAVYLCASSLNGGPNNEQFFGPGTRLTVL.

The genes are TRBV19 and TRBJ1-5, with 9 bases lining up with TRBD1. The germline V gene has CDR1 LNHDA and CDR2 SQIVND (reference sequence). Unmatched junction bases numbered 3, after V lost 5 bases and J lost 7 bases. The CDR3 has 13 amino acids. CDR3 nucleotides: TGTGCCAGTAGTGACAGGGGGGGACAGCCCCAGCATTTT. It specifies CASSDRGGQPQHF.

This rearrangement joins TRBV28 to TRBJ2-5, with 9 nucleotides matching TRBD2. The CDR3 is 16 amino acids. CDR1 MDHEN and CDR2 SYDVKM come from the germline V gene. V lost 6 bases and J lost 2; bases outside the gene matches: 10. The CDR3 loop is CASSSPIAGVQETQYF. As DNA, the CDR3 is TGTGCCAGCAGCTCACCGATAGCGGGGGTGCAAGAGACCCAGTACTTC.

The chain couples TRBV19 to TRBJ1-1; no definite D call. CDR1 and CDR2 from the germline V gene are LNHDA and SQIVND (reference sequence). The CDR3 is made up of 14 amino acids. With 3 bases removed from V and 2 bases from J, the gap between germline ends came to 10 bases. This CDR3 is CASSIKAANTEAFF. The DNA of the CDR3 is TGTGCCAGTAGTATTAAGGCAGCAAACACTGAAGCTTTCTTT.

The rearrangement links TRBV7-2 to TRBJ1-2; D unclear. The germline V gene encodes CDR1 SGHTA and CDR2 FQGNSA. CDR3 length: 14 amino acids. V dropped 1 base and J dropped 8 bases, with 14 bases sitting between them. The CDR3 here is CASSLDTRTVGYTF. In nucleotides, the CDR3 is TGTGCCAGCAGCTTAGACACCCGGACGGTCGGCTACACCTTC. Full variable domain (rest looked up from reference TRBV7-2 and TRBJ1-2): GAGVSQSPSNKVTEKGKDVELRCDPISGHTALYWYRQSLGQGLEFLIYFQGNSAPDKSGLPSDRFSAERTGGSVSTLTIQRTQQEDSAVYLCASSLDTRTVGYTFGSGTRLTVV.

This clone was counted a single time. The chain joins TRBV5-1 to TRBJ2-5, with 13 bases aligning to TRBD2. CDR1 SGHRS and CDR2 YFSETQ come from the germline V gene. The V gene end was trimmed by 4 bases and the J gene end by 5 bases; junction bases not matched to a gene: 11. The CDR3 contains 17 residues. The CDR3: CASSPPTLAGGQETQYF. The CDR3 DNA is TGCGCCAGCAGCCCCCCAACACTAGCGGGGGGGCAGGAGACCCAGTACTTC.

This chain connects TRBV27 to TRBJ2-5, with 7 nucleotides matching TRBD1. The germline CDR1 and CDR2 sequences are MNHEY and SMNVEV (reference sequence). J lost 5 bases, V lost 8 bases, and 20 bases had no gene match. The CDR3 totals 17 residues. The CDR3 DNA reads as TGTGCCAGCCGGTCCCTCGGCAAGACAGGGATACAGGAGACCCAGTACTTC. The encoded protein is CASRSLGKTGIQETQYF.

The rearrangement joins TRBV7-2 to TRBJ1-2; tentatively, D is TRBD1 (6 bases). V lost 6 bases and J 4 bases, leaving 15 bases between the germline ends. The CDR3 runs to 14 residues. Germline V CDR1 and CDR2: SGHTA, FQGNSA. CDR3 loop: CASRPPDRSYGYTF. Written as DNA, the CDR3 is TGTGCCAGCAGACCACCCGACAGGAGCTATGGCTACACCTTC.

This chain joins TRBV5-3 and TRBJ1-3, with D possibly being TRBD1 (5 bases). TRBV5-3 is marked as an open reading frame, function uncertain. Trimming removed 7 bases at V and 0 bases at J, with 26 bases between. The CDR3 runs to 19 residues. CDR3 sequence reads: CARRSAGTHTVLSGNTIYF. Here the CDR3 DNA reads TGTGCCAGACGATCGGCCGGGACGCATACCGTCCTCTCTGGAAACACCATATATTTT.

This clone was found once. The V call is TRBV11-3, the J call TRBJ2-2; D ambiguous. With 2 bases removed from V and 2 bases from J, the gap between germline ends came to 0 bases. The length of the CDR3 is 12 residues. Per germline, CDR1 SGHNT and CDR2 YENEEA. The CDR3 loop reads CASSLNTGELFF. The CDR3, as DNA: TGTGCCAGCAGCTTAAACACCGGGGAGCTGTTTTTT.

The V gene is TRBV28, the J gene TRBJ1-1; tentatively, D is TRBD1 (5 bases). Deletions cut 5 bases from V and 10 bases from J, with 23 bases between. The length of the CDR3 is 15 residues. Germline CDR1 and CDR2: MDHEN and SYDVKM. In DNA, the CDR3 is TGTGCCAGCAGTCCGATCGGGACGGCTGCTTTGGGAGCTTTCTTT. Translated, it gives CASSPIGTAALGAFF.

This chain joins TRBV6-6 and TRBJ1-2; D uncertain. Germline assignment: CDR1 MNHNY and CDR2 SVGAGI (reference sequence). This CDR3 has 14 amino acids. V was cut by 2 bases and J by 4 bases, with 11 bases left in between. CDR3 amino acids: CASSYRQRVYGYTF. The CDR3 DNA sequence: TGTGCCAGCAGTTACCGCCAGCGTGTCTATGGCTACACCTTC.